The 18 T cell receptor beta chains below come from one sample, sequenced in a study of identical twins. MiXCR was run by TCRdb on the 5' RACE reads, yielding one entry per CDR3 protein. The sample carries approximately 150,000 distinct CDR3 sequences, around 3.6% recorded once. The sequencing sample was made of memory T cells sorted from blood. These receptors were collected from a young man in good health.

This clonotype is medium-sized. The chain's CDR3 is CASSRNREPLHF. The CDR3 nucleotides read TGTGCCAGCAGTCGCAACAGGGAGCCCCTCCACTTT. The chain links TRBV12-3 or TRBV12-4 to TRBJ1-6, with D possibly TRBD1 on 6 matching bases. The CDR3 contains 12 residues. V shed 5 bases and J shed 13 bases, with 12 bases lying between them.

This clonotype was picked up many times. The CDR3 DNA reads as TGTGCCAGCAGGGTAGGTCGGTTATTTAGCAATCAGCCCCAGCATTTT. It specifies CASRVGRLFSNQPQHF. The chain is built from TRBV6-2 or TRBV6-3 and TRBJ1-5; D unresolved. CDR1 is MNHEY, CDR2 SVGEGT, per germline. The V gene lost 6 bases and the J gene lost 0 bases, with 15 bases spanning the gap. This CDR3 comprises 16 residues.

This clonotype occurred many times. The gene calls are TRBV3-1 and TRBJ2-1; perhaps TRBD2 as D (6 bases). CDR1 and CDR2 (germline): LGHDT, YNNKEL (reference sequence). With 3 bases removed from V and 6 bases from J, the gap between germline ends came to 18 bases. The CDR3 spans 16 residues. The CDR3 nucleotides read TGTGCCAGCAGCCACGGGCTCGGGAGTGATCGCAATGAGCAGTTCTTC. As protein: CASSHGLGSDRNEQFF.

The sample holds many counts of this clonotype. The V call is TRBV28, the J call TRBJ2-2; D unresolved. The germline CDR1 and CDR2 sequences are MDHEN and SYDVKM. The V end lost 10 bases, the J end lost 1 base, and 13 bases lay between the germline ends. This CDR3 has 14 amino acids. CDR3 nucleotide sequence: TGTGCCACCAACCGGCGGCAGAACACCGGGGAGCTGTTTTTT. Translating it yields CATNRRQNTGELFF.

This clonotype was seen at least ten times. V usage is TRBV3-1 and J usage is TRBJ2-5, with 9 bases fitting TRBD2. CDR1 and CDR2 (germline): LGHDT, YNNKEL (reference sequence). The CDR3 extends over 15 amino acids. V lost 3 bases to trimming and J lost 5 bases; unmatched junction nucleotides: 7. The CDR3 bases are TGTGCCAGCAGCCATAAGATAGCGGGAGTGGAGACCCAGTACTTC. It encodes CASSHKIAGVETQYF.

This clonotype was observed many times. This chain connects TRBV28 to TRBJ2-3; a possible D gene is TRBD2 (6 bases). Germline values: CDR1 MDHEN, CDR2 SYDVKM. The CDR3 runs 14 residues. V lost 3 bases and J 2 bases, leaving 9 bases between the germline ends. This CDR3 reads CASSLGGATDTQYF. CDR3 nucleotides: TGTGCCAGCAGTTTGGGGGGAGCCACAGATACGCAGTATTTT.

This clonotype was seen at least ten times. The V and J genes are TRBV2 and TRBJ1-5; the D is unclear. The germline V and J ends were trimmed by 4 bases and 4 bases, with 8 bases remaining between them. Looked up from germline, CDR1 is SNHLY and CDR2 is FYNNEI. The CDR3 covers 13 residues. The CDR3 nucleotides are TGTGCCAGCAGTGTCTGGCGGAATCAGCCCCAGCATTTT. As protein: CASSVWRNQPQHF.

There are many counts of this clonotype. This chain links TRBV7-3 with TRBJ2-7; D is possibly TRBD1 (6 bases). Deletions cut 5 bases from V and 2 bases from J, with 10 bases between. The CDR3 runs 13 residues. CDR1 is SGHTA, CDR2 FQGTGA, per germline. DNA of the CDR3: TGTGCCAGCAGCCTGGGGGCCACCTACGAGCAGTACTTC. Protein product: CASSLGATYEQYF.

There are many counts of this clonotype. The chain links TRBV28 to TRBJ1-3; D gene uncertain. Germline assignment: CDR1 MDHEN and CDR2 SYDVKM. Trimming stripped 4 bases from V and 0 bases from J, with 10 bases between. The CDR3 has 15 residues. The CDR3 sequence: CASSSPRRSGNTIYF. The DNA for the CDR3 is TGTGCCAGCAGTTCCCCTCGTCGCTCTGGAAACACCATATATTTT.

This clonotype was recorded many times. The J gene is TRBJ1-3, the V gene TRBV9; D is possibly TRBD1 (5 bases). The CDR3 spans 14 residues. Per germline, CDR1 SGDLS and CDR2 YYNGEE. V was cut by 5 bases and J by 2 bases, with 11 bases left in between. Here the CDR3 DNA reads TGTGCCAGCAGTCACGGACAAGCTGGAAACACCATATATTTT. Encoded protein: CASSHGQAGNTIYF.

This clonotype was detected many times. The chain recombines TRBV12-3 or TRBV12-4 with TRBJ2-3; D not resolved. The germline V and J ends were trimmed by 1 base and 0 bases, with 8 bases remaining between them. There are 15 residues in the CDR3. DNA for the CDR3: TGTGCCAGCAGTTTAGGCCCTGCTAGCACAGATACGCAGTATTTT. Translated: CASSLGPASTDTQYF.

This clonotype came up many times. The chain's CDR3 is CASIRSSTIPYEQYV. In nucleotides, the CDR3 is TGTGCCAGCATCCGGTCCAGCACCATTCCCTACGAGCAGTACGTC. The chain recombines TRBV25-1 with TRBJ2-7; no reliable D call. CDR1 is MGHDK, CDR2 SYGVNS, per germline. The length of the CDR3 is 15 residues. V was cut by 7 bases and J by 2 bases, with 18 bases left in between.

This clonotype was seen ten or more times. The V call is TRBV20-1, the J call TRBJ2-2, with a tentative D call TRBD1 (5 bases). Germline V gives CDR1 DFQATT, CDR2 SNEGSKA (reference sequence). Between the trimmed V and J ends, which lost 0 bases and 4 bases, there was a span of 9 bases. This CDR3 has 14 amino acids. The CDR3 DNA is TGCAGTGCTAGAGATTCCAGGGCCACCGGGGAGCTGTTTTTT. It is translated as CSARDSRATGELFF.

This clonotype was detected many times. This chain joins TRBV6-1 and TRBJ2-7; a possible D gene is TRBD1 (5 bases). CDR3 length: 15 amino acids. Germline V gives CDR1 MNHNS, CDR2 SASEGT. Between the trimmed V and J ends, which lost 4 bases and 0 bases, there was a span of 13 bases. The CDR3 protein is CASSVQPQGSYEQYV. CDR3 nucleotide sequence: TGTGCCAGCAGTGTGCAGCCCCAGGGCTCCTACGAGCAGTACGTC.

At least ten counts were recorded for this clonotype. This sequence joins TRBV20-1 and TRBJ2-1; D unresolved. CDR1 and CDR2 from the germline V gene are DFQATT and SNEGSKA (reference sequence). V gave up 0 bases and J gave up 6 bases, with 9 bases separating them. CDR3 length equals 13 residues. CDR3 sequence reads: CSARDVGPNEQFF. The DNA for the CDR3 is TGCAGTGCTAGAGATGTAGGCCCCAATGAGCAGTTCTTC.

In its sample, this clonotype was seen many times. The rearrangement links TRBV7-8 to TRBJ2-3; the D gene is possibly TRBD2 (5 bases). CDR1 SGHVS and CDR2 FQNEAQ come from the germline V gene. Trimming took off 2 bases at V and 2 bases at J, with 11 bases between the two ends. This CDR3 spans 15 amino acids. The CDR3 loop reads CASSLYGETTDTQYF. Written as DNA, the CDR3 is TGTGCCAGCAGCTTATATGGGGAGACCACAGATACGCAGTATTTT.

This clonotype appeared many times. J is TRBJ1-2 and V is TRBV7-4; 7 bases are a match to TRBD1. This CDR3 region has 15 residues. The trim removed 5 bases at V and 5 bases at J, leaving 11 bases unmatched. Looked up from germline, CDR1 is SGHVT and CDR2 is SQSDAQ. The DNA for the CDR3 is TGTGCCAGCAGCGAAGGTAACCGGGACAGATATGGCTACACCTTC. Translated: CASSEGNRDRYGYTF.

This clonotype was counted ten times or more. The rearrangement uses TRBV20-1 and TRBJ2-5; 8 bases fit TRBD2. This CDR3 has 13 amino acids. The trim removed 4 bases at V and 2 bases at J, leaving 3 bases unmatched. Germline V CDR1 and CDR2: DFQATT, SNEGSKA (reference sequence). CDR3 nucleotides: TGCAGTGCTATTTTAGCGGGACAAGAGACCCAGTACTTC. Protein: CSAILAGQETQYF.